This T cell receptor beta chain appears in the sequencing data of a study of cytomegalovirus exposure and HLA in healthy donors. About the research overall: In terms of ancestry, the Caucasian-associated cluster contained roughly 81% of the roughly 400 genotyped donors. Study observations and caveats: There were a few CMV-associated chains whose specificity for CMV antigens was confirmed in vitro. Researchers catalogued approximately 160 TCR beta chains as cytomegalovirus-associated. Productive rates of about 87% or about 30% were seen for most TCR beta V segments in an earlier analysis.

This clone was counted between two and nine times. Its target is unknown. Primers included in the PCR were 60 Vbeta and 13 Jbeta primers. TCRdb's copy holds only in-frame clones and misses some; the assay was immunoSEQ multiplex PCR. The sample has approximately 180,000 clones, around 80% seen once; the top ten hold about 12%. CDR1 and CDR2 from the germline V gene are MNHNY and SVGAGI (reference sequence). Trimming left V 2 bases short and J 1 base short, with 9 bases between. This CDR3 is 14 amino acids long. The sequenced sample consisted of PBMCs. This sequence was found in a woman in her 50s in good health and CMV-seropositive. The chain has TRBV6-6 and TRBJ2-7; possibly TRBD1 for D (6 bases). The CDR3 region has the DNA TGTGCCAGCAGTTACGGGCAGGGGTCCTACGAGCAGTACTTC. Translating it yields CASSYGQGSYEQYF.